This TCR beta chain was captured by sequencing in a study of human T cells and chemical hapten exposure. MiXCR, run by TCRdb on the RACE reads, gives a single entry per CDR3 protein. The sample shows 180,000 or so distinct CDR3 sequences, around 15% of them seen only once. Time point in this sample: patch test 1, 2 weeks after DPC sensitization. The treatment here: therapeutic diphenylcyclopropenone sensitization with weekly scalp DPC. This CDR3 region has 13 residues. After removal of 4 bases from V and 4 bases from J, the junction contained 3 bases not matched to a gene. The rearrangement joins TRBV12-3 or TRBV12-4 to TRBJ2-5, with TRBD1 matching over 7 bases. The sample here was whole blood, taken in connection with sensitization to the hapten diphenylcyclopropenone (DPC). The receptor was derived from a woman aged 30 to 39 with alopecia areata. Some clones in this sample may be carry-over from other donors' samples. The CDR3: CASSSGGPETQYF. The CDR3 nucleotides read TGTGCCAGCAGTTCAGGGGGACCAGAGACCCAGTACTTC.